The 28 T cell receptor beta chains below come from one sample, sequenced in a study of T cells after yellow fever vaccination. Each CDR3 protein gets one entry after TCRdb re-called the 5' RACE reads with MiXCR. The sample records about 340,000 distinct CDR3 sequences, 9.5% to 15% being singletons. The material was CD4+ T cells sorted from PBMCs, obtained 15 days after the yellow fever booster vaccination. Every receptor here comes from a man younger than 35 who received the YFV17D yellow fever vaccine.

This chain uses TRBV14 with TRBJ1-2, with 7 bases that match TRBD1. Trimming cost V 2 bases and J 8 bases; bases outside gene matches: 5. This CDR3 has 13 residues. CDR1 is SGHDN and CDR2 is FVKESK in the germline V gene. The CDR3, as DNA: TGTGCCAGCAGCCAAAGGGGGCGGCGAGGCTACACCTTC. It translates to CASSQRGRRGYTF.

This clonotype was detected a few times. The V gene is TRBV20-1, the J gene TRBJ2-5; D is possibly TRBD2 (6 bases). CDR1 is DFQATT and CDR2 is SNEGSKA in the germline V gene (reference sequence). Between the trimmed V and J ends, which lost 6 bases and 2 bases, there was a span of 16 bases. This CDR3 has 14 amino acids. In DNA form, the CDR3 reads TGCAGTGCACGTGGGACTCCCACACAAGAGACCCAGTACTTC. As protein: CSARGTPTQETQYF.

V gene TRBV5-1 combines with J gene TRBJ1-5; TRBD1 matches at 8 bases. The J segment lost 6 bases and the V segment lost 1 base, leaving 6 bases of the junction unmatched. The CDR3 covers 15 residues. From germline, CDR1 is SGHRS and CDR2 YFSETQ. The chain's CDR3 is CASSLLAGGGQPQHF. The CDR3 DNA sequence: TGCGCCAGCAGCTTGTTAGCAGGGGGCGGTCAGCCCCAGCATTTT.

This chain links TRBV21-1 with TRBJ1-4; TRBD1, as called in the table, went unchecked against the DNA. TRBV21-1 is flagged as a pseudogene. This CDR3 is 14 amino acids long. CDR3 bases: TGTGCCAGCAGCATCCAGGGGCGCTGTGAAAAACTGTATTTT. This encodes CASSIQGRCEKLYF.

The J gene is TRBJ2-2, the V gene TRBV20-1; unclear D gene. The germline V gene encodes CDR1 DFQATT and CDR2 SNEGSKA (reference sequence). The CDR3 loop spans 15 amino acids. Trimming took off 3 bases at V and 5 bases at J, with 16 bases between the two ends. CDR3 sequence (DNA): TGCAGTGCTAGGTCGGGCGATTGGGTGACCGGGGAGCTGTTTTTT. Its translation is CSARSGDWVTGELFF.

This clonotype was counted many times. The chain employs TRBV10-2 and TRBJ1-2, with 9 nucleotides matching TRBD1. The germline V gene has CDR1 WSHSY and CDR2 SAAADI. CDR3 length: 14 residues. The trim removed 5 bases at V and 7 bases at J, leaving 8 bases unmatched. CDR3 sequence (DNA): TGCGCCAGCAGTACCGGGACAGGGACTAGTGGCTACACCTTC. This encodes CASSTGTGTSGYTF.

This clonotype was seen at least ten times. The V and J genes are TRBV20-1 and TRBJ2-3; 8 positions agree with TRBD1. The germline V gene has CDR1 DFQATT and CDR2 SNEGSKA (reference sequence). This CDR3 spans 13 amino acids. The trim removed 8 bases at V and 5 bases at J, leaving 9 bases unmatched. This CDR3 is CSPEVQGGDTQYF. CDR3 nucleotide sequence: TGCAGTCCAGAAGTACAGGGGGGAGATACGCAGTATTTT.

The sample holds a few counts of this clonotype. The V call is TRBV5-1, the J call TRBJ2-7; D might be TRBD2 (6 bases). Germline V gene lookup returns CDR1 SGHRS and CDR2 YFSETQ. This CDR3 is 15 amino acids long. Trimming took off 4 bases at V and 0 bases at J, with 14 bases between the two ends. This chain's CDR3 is CASSPGLTSSYEQYF. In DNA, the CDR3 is TGCGCCAGCAGCCCGGGACTGACGAGCTCCTACGAGCAGTACTTC.

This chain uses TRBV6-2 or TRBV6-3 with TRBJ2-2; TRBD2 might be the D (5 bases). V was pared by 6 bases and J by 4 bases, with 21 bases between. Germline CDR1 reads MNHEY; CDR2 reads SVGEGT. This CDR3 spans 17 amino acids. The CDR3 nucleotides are TGTGCCAGCAGGACTACGGTTGGACGGTTAGGCACCGGGGAGCTGTTTTTT. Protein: CASRTTVGRLGTGELFF.

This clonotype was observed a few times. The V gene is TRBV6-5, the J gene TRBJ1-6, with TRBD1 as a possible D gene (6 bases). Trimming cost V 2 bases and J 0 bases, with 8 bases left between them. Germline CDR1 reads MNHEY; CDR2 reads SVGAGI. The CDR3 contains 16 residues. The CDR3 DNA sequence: TGTGCCAGCAGTTACACAGGGAGCTCCTATAATTCACCCCTCCACTTT. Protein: CASSYTGSSYNSPLHF.

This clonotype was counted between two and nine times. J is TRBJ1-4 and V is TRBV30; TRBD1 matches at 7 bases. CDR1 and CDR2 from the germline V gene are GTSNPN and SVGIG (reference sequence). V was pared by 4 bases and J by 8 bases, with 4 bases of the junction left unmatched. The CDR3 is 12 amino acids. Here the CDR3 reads CAWNRGYEKLFF. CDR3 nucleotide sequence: TGTGCCTGGAACAGGGGTTACGAAAAACTGTTTTTT.

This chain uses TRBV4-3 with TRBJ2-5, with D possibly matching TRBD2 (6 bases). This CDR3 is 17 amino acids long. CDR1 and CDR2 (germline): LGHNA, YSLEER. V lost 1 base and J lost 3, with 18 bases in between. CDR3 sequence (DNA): TGCGCCAGCAGCCAAGGATTGGGGGGAGCTTACAAAGAGACCCAGTACTTC. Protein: CASSQGLGGAYKETQYF.

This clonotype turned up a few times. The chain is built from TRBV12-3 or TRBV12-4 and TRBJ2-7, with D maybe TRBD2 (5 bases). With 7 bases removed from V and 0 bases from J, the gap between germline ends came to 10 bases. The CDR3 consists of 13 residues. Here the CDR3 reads CASKFTSSYEQYF. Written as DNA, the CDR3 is TGTGCCAGCAAATTTACTAGCTCCTACGAGCAGTACTTC.

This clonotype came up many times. The CDR3 protein is CSARDHRQTFRGAFF. CDR3 bases: TGCAGTGCTAGAGATCATCGACAGACCTTTAGAGGAGCTTTCTTT. This chain joins TRBV20-1 and TRBJ1-1; TRBD1 is a possible D gene (5 bases). Germline CDR1 and CDR2: DFQATT and SNEGSKA (reference sequence). The V end was cut by 0 bases, the J end by 10 bases, with 21 bases between. The CDR3 totals 15 residues.

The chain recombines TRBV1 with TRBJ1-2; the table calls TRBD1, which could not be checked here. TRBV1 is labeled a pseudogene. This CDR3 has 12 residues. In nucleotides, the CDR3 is TGCACCAGCAGCTGGGGGACCTATGGCTACACCTTC. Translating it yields CTSSWGTYGYTF.

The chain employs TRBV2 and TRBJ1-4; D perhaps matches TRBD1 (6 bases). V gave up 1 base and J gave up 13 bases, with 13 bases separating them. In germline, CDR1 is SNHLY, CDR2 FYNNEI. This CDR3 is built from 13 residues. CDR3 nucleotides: TGTGCCAGCAGTGAAGGACAGGAGAGAGGACTGTTTTTT. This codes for CASSEGQERGLFF.

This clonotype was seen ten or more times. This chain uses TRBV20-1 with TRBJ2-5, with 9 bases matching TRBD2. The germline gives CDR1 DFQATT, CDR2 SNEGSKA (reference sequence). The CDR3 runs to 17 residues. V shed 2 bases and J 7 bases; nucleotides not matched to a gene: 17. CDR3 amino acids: CSARRDRTSAGNGTQYF. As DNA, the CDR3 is TGCAGTGCTAGAAGGGATCGGACTAGCGCCGGTAACGGGACCCAGTACTTC.

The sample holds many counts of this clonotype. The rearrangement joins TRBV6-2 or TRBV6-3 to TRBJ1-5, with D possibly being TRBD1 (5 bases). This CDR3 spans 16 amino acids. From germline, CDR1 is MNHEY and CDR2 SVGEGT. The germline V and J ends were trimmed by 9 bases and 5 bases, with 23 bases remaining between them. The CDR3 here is CASNFRLNRHDQPQHF. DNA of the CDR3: TGTGCCAGTAATTTTCGGCTAAACAGGCACGATCAGCCCCAGCATTTT.

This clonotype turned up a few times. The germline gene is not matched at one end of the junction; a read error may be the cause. The CDR3: CACRSQRPNEKLFF. CDR3 in DNA: TGTGCCTGCAGAAGTCAGCGCCCTAATGAAAAACTGTTTTTT. The chain employs TRBV28 and TRBJ1-4; D gene ambiguous. CDR1 is MDHEN and CDR2 is SYDVKM in the germline V gene. This CDR3 is 14 amino acids long. The entire variable domain, with the rest obtained from reference TRBV28 and TRBJ1-4, is as follows: DVKVTQSSRYLVKRTGEKVFLECVQDMDHENMFWYRQDPGLGLRLIYFSYDVKMKEKGDIPEGYSVSREKKERFSLILESASTNQTSMYLCACRSQRPNEKLFFGSGTQLSVL.

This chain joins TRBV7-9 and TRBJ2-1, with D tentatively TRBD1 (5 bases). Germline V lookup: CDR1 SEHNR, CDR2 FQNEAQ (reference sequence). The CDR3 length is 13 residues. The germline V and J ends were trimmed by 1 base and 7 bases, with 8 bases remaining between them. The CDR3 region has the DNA TGTGCCAGCAGCTTAGGGACACTGAATGAGCAGTTCTTC. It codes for CASSLGTLNEQFF.

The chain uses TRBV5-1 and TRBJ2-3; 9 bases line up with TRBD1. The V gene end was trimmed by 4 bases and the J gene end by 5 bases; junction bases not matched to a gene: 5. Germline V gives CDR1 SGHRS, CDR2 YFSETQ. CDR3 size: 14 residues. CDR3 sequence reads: CASSRTGDRDTQYF. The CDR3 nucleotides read TGCGCCAGCAGCAGGACAGGGGACAGAGATACGCAGTATTTT.

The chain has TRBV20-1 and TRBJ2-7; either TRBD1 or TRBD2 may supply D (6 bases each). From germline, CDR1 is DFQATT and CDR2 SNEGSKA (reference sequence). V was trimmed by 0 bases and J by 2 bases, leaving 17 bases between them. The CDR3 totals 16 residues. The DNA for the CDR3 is TGCAGTGCTAGAGATCTACGGGGGCCGGGCCCCTACGAGCAGTACTTC. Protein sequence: CSARDLRGPGPYEQYF.

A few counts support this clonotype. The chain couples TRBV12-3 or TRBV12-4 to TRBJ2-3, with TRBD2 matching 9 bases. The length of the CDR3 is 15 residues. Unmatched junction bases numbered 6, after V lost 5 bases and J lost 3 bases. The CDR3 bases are TGTGCCAGCAGTAAACTAGCGGGCGGGACAGATACGCAGTATTTT. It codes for CASSKLAGGTDTQYF.

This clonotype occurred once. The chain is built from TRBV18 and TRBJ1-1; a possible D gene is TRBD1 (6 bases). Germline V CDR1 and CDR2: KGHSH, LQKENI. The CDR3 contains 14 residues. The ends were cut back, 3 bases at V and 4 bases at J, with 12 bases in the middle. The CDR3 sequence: CASSPQGQGTEAFF. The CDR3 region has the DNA TGTGCCAGCTCACCCCAGGGGCAGGGCACTGAAGCTTTCTTT.

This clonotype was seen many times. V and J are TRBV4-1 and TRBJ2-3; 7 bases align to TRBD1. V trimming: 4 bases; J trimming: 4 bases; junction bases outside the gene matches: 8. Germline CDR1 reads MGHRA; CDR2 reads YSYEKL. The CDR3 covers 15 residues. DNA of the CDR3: TGCGCCAGCAGCCGTCCCGGGACAGTTTCAGATACGCAGTATTTT. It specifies CASSRPGTVSDTQYF.

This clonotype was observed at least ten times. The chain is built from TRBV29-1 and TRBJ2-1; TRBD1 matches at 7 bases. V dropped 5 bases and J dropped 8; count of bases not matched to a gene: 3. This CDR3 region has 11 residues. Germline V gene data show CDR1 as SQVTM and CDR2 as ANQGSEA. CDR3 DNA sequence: TGCAGCGTTCGTACAGGGGATGAGCAGTTCTTC. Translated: CSVRTGDEQFF.

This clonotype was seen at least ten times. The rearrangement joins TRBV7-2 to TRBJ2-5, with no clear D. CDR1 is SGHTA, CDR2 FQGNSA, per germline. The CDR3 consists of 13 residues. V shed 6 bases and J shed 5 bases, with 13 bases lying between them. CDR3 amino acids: CASSRTLLETQYF. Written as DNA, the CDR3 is TGTGCCAGCAGTCGGACGCTATTGGAGACCCAGTACTTC.

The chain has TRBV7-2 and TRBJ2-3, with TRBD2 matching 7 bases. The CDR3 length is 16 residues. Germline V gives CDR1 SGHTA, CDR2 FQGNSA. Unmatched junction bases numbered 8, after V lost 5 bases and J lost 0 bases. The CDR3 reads CASSRSSGSSTDTQYF. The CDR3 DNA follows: TGTGCCAGCAGCAGATCTAGCGGTTCAAGCACAGATACGCAGTATTTT.